What follows are 5 T cell receptor beta chains derived from one specimen sequenced in a study of blood T cell repertoires in COVID-19. Libraries were prepared by immunoSEQ multiplex PCR; TCRdb keeps only in-frame clonotypes and omits some of them. The sample holds under 250,000 clones, approximately 90% seen once. Sequencing was carried out using PBMCs or T cells enriched from blood (not recorded which). The receptors shown here come from a man aged 35-49 years who had recovered from COVID-19.

The rearrangement links TRBV19 to TRBJ1-1; 7 nucleotides agree with TRBD1. Germline CDR1 reads LNHDA; CDR2 reads SQIVND (reference sequence). The CDR3 is 12 amino acids. V dropped 8 bases and J dropped 8; count of bases not matched to a gene: 8. CDR3 sequence: CASHRTGAEAFF. CDR3 nucleotide sequence: TGTGCCAGTCATCGAACAGGGGCCGAAGCTTTCTTT.

V is TRBV19 and J is TRBJ2-7; 13 nucleotides match TRBD2. J lost 3 bases, V lost 0 bases, and 5 bases had no gene match. The CDR3 runs to 17 residues. Germline CDR1 and CDR2: LNHDA and SQIVND (reference sequence). The CDR3 nucleotides are TGTGCCAGTAGTATAGATACGGGACTAGCGGGATTCTACGAGCAGTACTTC. Amino acid sequence: CASSIDTGLAGFYEQYF.

The V gene is TRBV18, the J gene TRBJ2-7; TRBD1 matches 8 bases. Per the germline V gene, CDR1 is KGHSH and CDR2 is LQKENI. J gave up 0 bases and V 5 bases, and 3 bases lay outside the gene matches. This CDR3 has 14 residues. CDR3 nucleotide sequence: TGTGCCAGCTCAAGGGACAGGCTCTCCTACGAGCAGTACTTC. Protein sequence: CASSRDRLSYEQYF.

The rearrangement uses TRBV5-1 and TRBJ1-5, with D possibly TRBD1 on 6 matching bases. The CDR3 extends over 15 amino acids. Germline CDR1 is SGHRS and CDR2 is YFSETQ. Deletions cut 4 bases from V and 2 bases from J, with 13 bases between. The CDR3 spells CASSQQGEGNQPQHF. The CDR3 bases are TGCGCCAGCAGCCAACAGGGAGAGGGCAATCAGCCCCAGCATTTT.

The genes are TRBV10-3 and TRBJ1-4, with 10 bases fitting TRBD1. V lost 2 bases and J lost 7; bases outside the gene matches: 7. Germline CDR1 ENHRY, CDR2 SYGVKD. The CDR3 totals 16 residues. The CDR3 reads CAISEQVGTGVEKLFF. The CDR3 nucleotides read TGTGCCATCAGTGAGCAGGTTGGGACAGGGGTTGAAAAACTGTTTTTT.